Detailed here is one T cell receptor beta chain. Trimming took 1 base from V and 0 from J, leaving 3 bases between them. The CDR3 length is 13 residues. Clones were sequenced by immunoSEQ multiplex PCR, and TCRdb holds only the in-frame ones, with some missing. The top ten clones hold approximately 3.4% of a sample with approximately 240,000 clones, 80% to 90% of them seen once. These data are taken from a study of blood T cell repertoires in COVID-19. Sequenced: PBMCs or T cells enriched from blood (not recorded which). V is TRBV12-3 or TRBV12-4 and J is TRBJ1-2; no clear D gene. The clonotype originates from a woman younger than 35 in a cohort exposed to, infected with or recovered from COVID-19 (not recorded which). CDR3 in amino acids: CASSLGPNYGYTF. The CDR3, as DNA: TGTGCCAGCAGTTTAGGGCCTAACTATGGCTACACCTTC.